This TCR beta chain was documented in a study of T cell repertoires in cytomegalovirus infection. Study information: Both CMV infection and a matching HLA type were indicated by public TCR beta signatures. Study-level findings and limits: Clonotypes of TCR beta that were HLA-C-restricted and CMV-specific dominated the ex vivo response. Frequencies of public TCR beta families were cumulated, and this identified carriers of CMV plus the relevant HLA.

Each CDR3 protein gets one entry after TCRdb re-called the reads with MiXCR. The sample includes more than 150,000 distinct CDR3 sequences, about 21% of them seen just once. This clonotype was seen only a few times. The antigen remains unidentified. CDR3 length: 14 residues. Deletions cut 2 bases from V and 3 bases from J, with 11 bases between. Germline assignment: CDR1 MNHEY and CDR2 SVGAGI. The rearrangement links TRBV6-5 to TRBJ2-7; unclear D gene. This receptor was obtained from a human donor in good health (CMV status not recorded). Some clones in this sample may be carry-over from other donors' samples. Sample: PBMCs. The DNA for the CDR3 is TGTGCCAGCAGTTACACGCGGAATAGCTACGAGCAGTACTTC. Amino acid sequence: CASSYTRNSYEQYF.